This T cell receptor (beta chain) was sequenced for a study of ipilimumab plus nivolumab after autologous stem cell transplantation. Repertoires were generated with immunoSEQ multiplex PCR, while TCRdb's copy carries only in-frame clones and drops some. The table shows 15,000 to 20,000 clones, with around four fifths occurring only once. This CDR3 is built from 12 residues. V was cut by 5 bases and J by 9 bases, with 11 bases left in between. The germline CDR1 and CDR2 sequences are SGHVS and FNYEAQ. This chain joins TRBV7-6 and TRBJ2-1, with no clear D. The source of this sequence is a male donor with diffuse large B-cell lymphoma. Sequenced here: PBMCs, sampled in a trial of ipilimumab plus nivolumab as post-transplant consolidation. The CDR3 protein is CASSEDRGEQFF. DNA for the CDR3: TGTGCCAGCAGCGAGGACCGCGGTGAGCAGTTCTTC.